Each of the 3 T cell receptor beta chains below was sequenced from the same sample in a study of long-term antiretroviral therapy in people with HIV. The run of the v3.0 immunoSEQ assay was at survey level. Generated by immunoSEQ multiplex PCR, the TCRdb table keeps only in-frame clones and is missing some. The sample gives 9,500 to 15,000 clones, around 77% of which show up once; roughly 11% is in the top ten. Sequences were derived from unsorted PBMCs, sampled 0.8 years before starting antiretroviral therapy. The receptors were sampled from a woman aged 40-49 years with HIV.

The CDR3 DNA reads TGTGCCTCGGGAGTTATCGGGGAGCAGTACTTC. It specifies CASGVIGEQYF. V is TRBV25-1 and J is TRBJ2-7; D possibly corresponds to TRBD2 (6 bases). V was shortened by 11 bases and J by 7 bases, with 15 bases between the two germline ends. CDR1 MGHDK and CDR2 SYGVNS come from the germline V gene. The CDR3 consists of 11 residues.

This clone has only a few counts. The genes are TRBV6-1 and TRBJ2-2; 9 bases agree with TRBD2. Trimming removed 4 bases from V and 4 bases from J; junction bases left unmatched: 13. Germline CDR1 is MNHNS and CDR2 is SASEGT. The CDR3 consists of 18 residues. The CDR3, as DNA: TGTGCCAGCAGTGCCTGGACTAGCGTGTCAACCTCCACCGGGGAGCTGTTTTTT. It is translated as CASSAWTSVSTSTGELFF.

The genes are TRBV19 and TRBJ2-2; TRBD2 might be the D (6 bases). With 6 bases removed from V and 4 bases from J, the gap between germline ends came to 15 bases. The germline V gene has CDR1 LNHDA and CDR2 SQIVND (reference sequence). The CDR3 sequence is 15 residues long. CDR3 in amino acids: CASSFGRRGTGELFF. The CDR3 nucleotides read TGTGCCAGTAGCTTCGGGAGACGGGGCACCGGGGAGCTGTTTTTT.